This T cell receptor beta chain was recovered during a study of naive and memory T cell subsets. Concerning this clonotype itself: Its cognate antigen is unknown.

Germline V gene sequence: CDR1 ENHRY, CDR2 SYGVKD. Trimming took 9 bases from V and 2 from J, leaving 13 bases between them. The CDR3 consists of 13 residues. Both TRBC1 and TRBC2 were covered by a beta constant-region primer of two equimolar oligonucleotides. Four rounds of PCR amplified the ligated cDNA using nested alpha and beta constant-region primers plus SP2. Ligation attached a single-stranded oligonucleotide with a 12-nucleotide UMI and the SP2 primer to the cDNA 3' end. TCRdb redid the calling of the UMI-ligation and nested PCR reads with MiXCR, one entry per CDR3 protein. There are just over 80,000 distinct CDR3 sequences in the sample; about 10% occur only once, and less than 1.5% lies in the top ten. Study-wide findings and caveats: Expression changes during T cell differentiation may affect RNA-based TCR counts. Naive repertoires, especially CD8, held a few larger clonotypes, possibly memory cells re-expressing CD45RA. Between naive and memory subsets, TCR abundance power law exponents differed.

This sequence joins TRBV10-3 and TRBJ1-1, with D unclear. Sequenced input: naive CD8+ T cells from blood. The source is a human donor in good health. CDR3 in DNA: TGTGCCATTGCTCAGGCATTAAACACTGAAGCTTTCTTT. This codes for CAIAQALNTEAFF.